Listed below are T cell receptor beta chains from one sample, sequenced in a study of cytomegalovirus exposure and HLA in healthy donors. Here immunoSEQ multiplex PCR was the method, and the copy in TCRdb shows in-frame clones only, minus some. The table shows 130,000 to 150,000 clones, with 60% to 85% occurring only once. Specimen: PBMCs. These receptors were obtained from a man between 18 and 29 years old in good health and CMV-seronegative. The CDR3 runs from the conserved cysteine through the conserved F or W. The order of the fields is clone size, D gene, V gene, J gene, CDR3 DNA, CDR3 protein. The D gene is left open where the match is weak. Clone size is stated in some rows and not others, as once, few, many or a class when expanded.

few,.,TRBV5-6,TRBJ1-1,TGTGCCAGCAGCTTGAACGGGGGGTGGAACACTGAAGCTTTCTTT,CASSLNGGWNTEAFF
once,.,TRBV11-3,TRBJ2-3,TGTGCCAGCAGCTTCAGGGGCACAGATACGCAGTATTTT,CASSFRGTDTQYF
.,.,TRBV27,TRBJ2-7,TGTGCCAGCAGTTGGGCCGGCGGGGAAGGCATCTACGAGCAGTACTTC,CASSWAGGEGIYEQYF
.,TRBD1,TRBV9,TRBJ1-4,TGTGCCAGCAGCGTAGGGGGGACAGGAGATAATGAAAAACTGTTTTTT,CASSVGGTGDNEKLFF
few,.,TRBV7-9,TRBJ1-2,TGTGCCAGCAGCTTAGACAGGAAAGCTAACTATGGCTACACCTTC,CASSLDRKANYGYTF
.,.,TRBV23-1,TRBJ2-7,TGCGCCTCTCCAGTCCGCCCAGGGGAGTACTTC,CASPVRPGEYF
.,TRBD1,TRBV30,TRBJ1-1,TGTGCCTGGAGTGTACCGGACAGGGCTTACACTGAAGCTTTCTTT,CAWSVPDRAYTEAFF
once,TRBD1,TRBV9,TRBJ1-1,TGTGCCAGCAGCAAGACAGGGGGCATTGCTGAAGCTTTCTTT,CASSKTGGIAEAFF
.,TRBD1,TRBV5-4,TRBJ2-1,TGTGCCGGCTCGACAGGGGGCCAGGCTAATGAGCAGTTCTTC,CAGSTGGQANEQFF
.,TRBD1,TRBV5-1,TRBJ2-7,TGCGCCAGCAGCACCGGGGACAGGGTGCCCTACGAGCAGTACTTC,CASSTGDRVPYEQYF
.,TRBD1,TRBV29-1,TRBJ1-5,TGCAGCGTCCCCGGTCAGGGGGCCAATCAGCCCCAGCATTTT,CSVPGQGANQPQHF
.,TRBD2,TRBV5-1,TRBJ2-5,TGCGCCAGCAGCCTGTCGACTAGCATCCCACCGTACCAAGAGACCCAGTACTTC,CASSLSTSIPPYQETQYF
.,TRBD1,TRBV4-2,TRBJ1-2,TGTGCCAGCAGCCTTGATAGATCCAGGGGGCATGGCTACACCTTC,CASSLDRSRGHGYTF
.,.,TRBV7-9,TRBJ1-5,TGTTCCAGCAGCCGGACAGACCTAAATCAGCCCCAGCATTTT,CSSSRTDLNQPQHF
.,.,TRBV20-1,TRBJ1-2,TGCAGTGCTAGTAACGGGGGTGGCTACACCTTC,CSASNGGGYTF
.,.,TRBV9,TRBJ2-7,TGTGCCAGCAGCGTAGATTACAGAAGCTACGAGCAGTACTTC,CASSVDYRSYEQYF
.,.,TRBV7-9,TRBJ2-7,TGTGCCAGCAGCTTACCGACAGCCTCCTACGAGCAGTACTTC,CASSLPTASYEQYF
.,TRBD1,TRBV29-1,TRBJ2-4,TGCAGCGTGGAAAGTTACGGACAGGGCAAGGACTTAGCCAAAAACATTCAGTACTTC,CSVESYGQGKDLAKNIQYF
.,TRBD1,TRBV5-1,TRBJ1-1,TGCGCCAGCAGCTTGGCCCCCAGGGGGCTGTGTGAAGCTTTCTTT,CASSLAPRGLCEAFF
.,TRBD1,TRBV19,TRBJ1-1,TGTGCCAGTAGTTACAGGGGGAGCCGAGCTTTCTTT,CASSYRGSRAFF
.,.,TRBV11-2,TRBJ1-6,TGTGCCAGCAGCGGCCAAAGCTCCTATAATTCACCCCTCCACTTT,CASSGQSSYNSPLHF
.,TRBD1,TRBV27,TRBJ2-7,TGTGCCAGCAGTTACGGGACAGCAAGAGGTTCCTACGAGCAGTACTTC,CASSYGTARGSYEQYF
.,.,TRBV4-2,TRBJ2-2,TGTGCCAGCAGCCAAGTCCGGACTGCTGGGGAGCTGTTTTTT,CASSQVRTAGELFF